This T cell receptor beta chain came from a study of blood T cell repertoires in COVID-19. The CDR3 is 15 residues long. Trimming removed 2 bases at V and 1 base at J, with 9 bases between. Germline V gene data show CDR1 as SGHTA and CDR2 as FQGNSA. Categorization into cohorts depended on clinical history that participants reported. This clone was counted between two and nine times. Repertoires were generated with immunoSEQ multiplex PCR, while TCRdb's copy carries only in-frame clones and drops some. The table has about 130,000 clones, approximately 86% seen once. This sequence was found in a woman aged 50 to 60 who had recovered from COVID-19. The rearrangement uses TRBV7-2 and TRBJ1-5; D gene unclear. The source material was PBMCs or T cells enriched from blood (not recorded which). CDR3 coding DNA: TGTGCCAGCAGCTTATTACCCGGGAGCAATCAGCCCCAGCATTTT. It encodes CASSLLPGSNQPQHF.